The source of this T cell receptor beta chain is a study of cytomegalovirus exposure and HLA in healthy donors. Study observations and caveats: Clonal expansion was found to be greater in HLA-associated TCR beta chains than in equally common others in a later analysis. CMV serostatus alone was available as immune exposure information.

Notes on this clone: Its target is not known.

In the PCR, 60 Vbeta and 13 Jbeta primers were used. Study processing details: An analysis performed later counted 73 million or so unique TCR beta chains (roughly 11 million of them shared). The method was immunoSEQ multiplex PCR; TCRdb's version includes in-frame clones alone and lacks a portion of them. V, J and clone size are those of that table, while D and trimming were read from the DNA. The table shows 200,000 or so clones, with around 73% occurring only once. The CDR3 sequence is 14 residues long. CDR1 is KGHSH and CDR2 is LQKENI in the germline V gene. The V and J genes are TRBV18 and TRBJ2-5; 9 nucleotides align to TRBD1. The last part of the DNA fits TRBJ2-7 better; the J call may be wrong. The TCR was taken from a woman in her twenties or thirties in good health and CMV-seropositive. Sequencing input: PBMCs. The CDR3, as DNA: TGTGCCAGCTCACCGGGACAGGGACCCTACGAGCAGTACTTC. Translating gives CASSPGQGPYEQYF.